These T cell receptor beta chains were read from a single sample in a study of T-cell reconstitution after alpha-beta-depleted transplantation in children. TCRdb called the PCR reads again in MiXCR, with one record for every CDR3 protein. The data contain approximately 490,000 distinct CDR3 sequences, roughly 10% of them singletons. The sample consisted of PBMCs, taken before TCRalphabeta/CD19-depleted stem cell transplant. These receptors were collected from a child aged 2 to 10 with inherited bone marrow failure, due to receive a stem cell transplant. The CDR3 runs from the conserved cysteine through the conserved F or W. D genes are given only for firm matches. Clone size is given for some rows only: seen once, a few or many times, or a class if the clone is expanded.

J gene: TRBJ2-7; V gene: TRBV20-1; clone size: few; D gene: -; CDR3 protein: CSAGSNEQYF; CDR3 DNA: TGCAGTGCCGGGTCTAACGAGCAGTACTTC
J gene: TRBJ1-1; V gene: TRBV20-1; clone size: many; D gene: -; CDR3 protein: CSARGGGGDSEAFF; CDR3 DNA: TGCAGTGCTAGGGGGGGCGGTGGAGACTCTGAAGCTTTCTTT
J gene: TRBJ1-5; V gene: TRBV27; clone size: many; D gene: TRBD1; CDR3 protein: CASSFGQGGWRHF; CDR3 DNA: TGTGCCAGCAGTTTCGGCCAGGGGGGCTGGAGGCATTTT
J gene: TRBJ2-7; V gene: TRBV4-3; clone size: many; D gene: -; CDR3 protein: CASSQVHRNYEQYF; CDR3 DNA: TGCGCCAGCAGCCAAGTGCACAGAAATTACGAGCAGTACTTC
J gene: TRBJ2-1; V gene: TRBV5-6; clone size: few; D gene: TRBD2; CDR3 protein: CASSLEVGTSVEQFF; CDR3 DNA: TGTGCCAGCAGCTTGGAGGTCGGGACTAGCGTTGAGCAGTTCTTC
J gene: TRBJ2-7; V gene: TRBV25-1; clone size: few; D gene: TRBD2; CDR3 protein: CASSEQGRGRAAEQYF; CDR3 DNA: TGTGCCAGCAGTGAACAAGGTAGAGGGAGGGCCGCCGAGCAGTACTTC
J gene: TRBJ1-5; V gene: TRBV20-1; clone size: few; D gene: TRBD1; CDR3 protein: CSARPDREGNNQPQHF; CDR3 DNA: TGCAGTGCTAGGCCGGACAGGGAAGGAAACAATCAGCCCCAGCATTTT
J gene: TRBJ2-7; V gene: TRBV6-5; clone size: -; D gene: -; CDR3 protein: CASSYGSSSGNPSYEQYF; CDR3 DNA: TGTGCCAGCAGTTACGGATCGTCCTCAGGAAATCCCTCCTACGAGCAGTACTTC
J gene: TRBJ1-5; V gene: TRBV28; clone size: many; D gene: -; CDR3 protein: CASSAFPRAAFQPQHF; CDR3 DNA: TGTGCCAGCAGTGCTTTCCCCAGGGCCGCCTTTCAGCCCCAGCATTTT
J gene: TRBJ2-6; V gene: TRBV28; clone size: many; D gene: -; CDR3 protein: CASSFKQFGRSGANVLTF; CDR3 DNA: TGTGCCAGCAGTTTTAAACAGTTTGGGCGCTCTGGGGCCAACGTCCTGACTTTC
J gene: TRBJ2-2; V gene: TRBV5-1; clone size: many; D gene: -; CDR3 protein: CASSFLGPNTGELFF; CDR3 DNA: TGCGCCAGCAGCTTCCTGGGGCCGAACACCGGGGAGCTGTTTTTT
J gene: TRBJ1-2; V gene: TRBV2; clone size: many; D gene: -; CDR3 protein: CASSEWSDGYTF; CDR3 DNA: TGTGCCAGCAGTGAATGGAGCGATGGCTACACCTTC
J gene: TRBJ2-7; V gene: TRBV4-3; clone size: -; D gene: -; CDR3 protein: CASSQAFRDSYEQYF; CDR3 DNA: TGCGCCAGCAGCCAAGCATTCCGGGACTCCTACGAGCAGTACTTC
J gene: TRBJ2-1; V gene: TRBV9; clone size: many; D gene: -; CDR3 protein: CASSVLVPSSYNEQFF; CDR3 DNA: TGTGCCAGCAGCGTATTGGTTCCGAGCTCCTACAATGAGCAGTTCTTC
J gene: TRBJ2-3; V gene: TRBV28; clone size: many; D gene: TRBD2; CDR3 protein: CASLAGVADTQYF; CDR3 DNA: TGTGCCAGCCTAGCGGGAGTCGCAGATACGCAGTATTTT
J gene: TRBJ2-3; V gene: TRBV7-9; clone size: -; D gene: -; CDR3 protein: CASSDRTGSTDTQYF; CDR3 DNA: TGTGCCAGCAGCGATAGGACGGGGAGCACAGATACGCAGTATTTT
J gene: TRBJ2-4; V gene: TRBV27; clone size: many; D gene: TRBD1; CDR3 protein: CASSYGDSGNIQYF; CDR3 DNA: TGTGCCAGCAGTTACGGGGACAGCGGAAACATTCAGTACTTC
J gene: TRBJ1-4; V gene: TRBV20-1; clone size: many; D gene: -; CDR3 protein: CSVPLGEKLFF; CDR3 DNA: TGCAGTGTCCCCCTGGGCGAAAAACTGTTTTTT
J gene: TRBJ2-5; V gene: TRBV20-1; clone size: many; D gene: -; CDR3 protein: CSARPAFGGGPQETQYF; CDR3 DNA: TGCAGTGCTCGTCCAGCGTTCGGGGGAGGTCCCCAAGAGACCCAGTACTTC
J gene: TRBJ1-2; V gene: TRBV9; clone size: many; D gene: -; CDR3 protein: CASSVWDGDGYTF; CDR3 DNA: TGTGCCAGCAGCGTGTGGGACGGAGATGGCTACACCTTC
J gene: TRBJ1-2; V gene: TRBV29-1; clone size: few; D gene: TRBD1; CDR3 protein: CSVDETGGNYGYTF; CDR3 DNA: TGCAGCGTTGACGAGACAGGGGGGAACTATGGCTACACCTTC
J gene: TRBJ2-1; V gene: TRBV4-3; clone size: many; D gene: -; CDR3 protein: CASSQLGIQSYNEQFF; CDR3 DNA: TGCGCCAGCAGCCAATTGGGAATCCAGTCCTACAATGAGCAGTTCTTC
J gene: TRBJ2-1; V gene: TRBV5-6; clone size: -; D gene: TRBD1; CDR3 protein: CASSPPGQGADEQFF; CDR3 DNA: TGTGCCAGCAGCCCTCCGGGACAGGGGGCGGATGAGCAGTTCTTC
J gene: TRBJ1-2; V gene: TRBV7-9; clone size: many; D gene: -; CDR3 protein: CASSLGREGGYTF; CDR3 DNA: TGTGCCAGCAGCTTAGGCAGGGAGGGTGGCTACACCTTC
J gene: TRBJ2-7; V gene: TRBV20-1; clone size: many; D gene: -; CDR3 protein: CSARQVAVEQYF; CDR3 DNA: TGCAGTGCTAGACAGGTAGCGGTCGAGCAGTACTTC
J gene: TRBJ2-5; V gene: TRBV5-5; clone size: many; D gene: -; CDR3 protein: CASSPGRETQYF; CDR3 DNA: TGTGCCAGCAGTCCCGGACGGGAGACCCAGTACTTC
J gene: TRBJ2-3; V gene: TRBV27; clone size: many; D gene: -; CDR3 protein: CASSSRASGTDTQYF; CDR3 DNA: TGTGCCAGCAGTTCCCGAGCTAGCGGCACAGATACGCAGTATTTT
J gene: TRBJ2-1; V gene: TRBV3-1; clone size: many; D gene: -; CDR3 protein: CASSQARLAYNEQFF; CDR3 DNA: TGTGCCAGCAGCCAAGCTCGGCTAGCCTACAATGAGCAGTTCTTC
J gene: TRBJ2-6; V gene: TRBV5-1; clone size: -; D gene: TRBD1; CDR3 protein: CASSLWQGATGANVLTF; CDR3 DNA: TGCGCCAGCAGCTTGTGGCAGGGGGCGACTGGGGCCAACGTCCTGACTTTC